This T cell receptor (beta chain) emerged from a study of graft-versus-host responses after intestinal transplantation. General study points: The study found high graft-versus-host to host-versus-graft clonal ratios in allografts of patients with graft-donor T cell macrochimerism. Some GvH clones appeared in ileal mucosa or blood before recipient bone marrow.

TCRdb's table, derived via immunoSEQ multiplex PCR, lists solely in-frame clones and lacks some. The table records roughly 100,000 clones, roughly 93% of them present only once. Worth noting for this clone: The antigen is undetermined.

The CDR3 has 13 residues. V was pared by 4 bases and J by 2 bases, with 10 bases between. The germline V gene has CDR1 SGDLS and CDR2 YYNGEE. This receptor was obtained from a human donor who received an intestinal transplant. V gene TRBV9 combines with J gene TRBJ2-7; perhaps D is TRBD1 or TRBD2 (6 bases each). This material consisted of unstimulated CD8+ T cells sorted from spleen or lymph node cells, taken before intestinal transplant. The CDR3 DNA sequence: TGTGCCAGCAGCCCCGGGGGCGCCTACGAGCAGTACTTC. Translated, it gives CASSPGGAYEQYF.